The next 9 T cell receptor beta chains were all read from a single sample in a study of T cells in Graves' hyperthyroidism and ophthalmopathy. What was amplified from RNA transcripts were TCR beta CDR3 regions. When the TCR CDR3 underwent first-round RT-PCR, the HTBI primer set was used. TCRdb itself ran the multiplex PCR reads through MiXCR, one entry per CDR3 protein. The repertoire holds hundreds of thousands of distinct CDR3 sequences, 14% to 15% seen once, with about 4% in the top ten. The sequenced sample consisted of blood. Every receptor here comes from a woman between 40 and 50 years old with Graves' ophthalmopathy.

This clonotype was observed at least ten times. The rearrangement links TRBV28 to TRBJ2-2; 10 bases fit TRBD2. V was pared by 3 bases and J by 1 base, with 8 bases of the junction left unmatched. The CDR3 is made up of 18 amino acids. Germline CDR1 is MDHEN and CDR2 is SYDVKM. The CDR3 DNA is TGTGCCAGCAGTTTTATCGGGGGACTAGCGCGGAACACCGGGGAGCTGTTTTTT. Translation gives CASSFIGGLARNTGELFF.

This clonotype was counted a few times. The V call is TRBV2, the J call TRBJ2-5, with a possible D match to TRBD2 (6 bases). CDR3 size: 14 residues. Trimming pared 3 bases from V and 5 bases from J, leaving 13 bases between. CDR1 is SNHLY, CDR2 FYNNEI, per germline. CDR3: CASSDSEGMETQYF. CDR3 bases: TGTGCCAGCAGTGATTCGGAGGGGATGGAGACCCAGTACTTC.

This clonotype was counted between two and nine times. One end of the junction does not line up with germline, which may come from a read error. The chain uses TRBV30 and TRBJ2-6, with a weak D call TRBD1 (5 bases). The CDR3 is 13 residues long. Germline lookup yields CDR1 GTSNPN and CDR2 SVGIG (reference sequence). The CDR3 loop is CAWSAPGANVLIF. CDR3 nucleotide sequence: TGTGCCTGGAGTGCCCCTGGGGCCAACGTCCTGATTTTC.

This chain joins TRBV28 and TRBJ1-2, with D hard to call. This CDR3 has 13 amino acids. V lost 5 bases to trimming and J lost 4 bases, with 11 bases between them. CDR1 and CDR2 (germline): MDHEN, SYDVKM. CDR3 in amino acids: CASSDKGAYGYTF. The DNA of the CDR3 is TGTGCCAGCAGTGACAAAGGAGCCTATGGCTACACCTTC.

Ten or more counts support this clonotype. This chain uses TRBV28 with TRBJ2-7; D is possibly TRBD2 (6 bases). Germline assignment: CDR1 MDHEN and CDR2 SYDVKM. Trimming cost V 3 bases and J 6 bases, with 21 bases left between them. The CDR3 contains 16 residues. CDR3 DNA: TGTGCCAGCAGTTTGGAGGGGTTGCATCCCACCCCCGAGCAGTACTTC. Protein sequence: CASSLEGLHPTPEQYF. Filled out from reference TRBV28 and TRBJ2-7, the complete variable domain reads DVKVTQSSRYLVKRTGEKVFLECVQDMDHENMFWYRQDPGLGLRLIYFSYDVKMKEKGDIPEGYSVSREKKERFSLILESASTNQTSMYLCASSLEGLHPTPEQYFGPGTRLTVT.

CDR3 nucleotides: TGCAGTGCTATGGCCAGGGCCACTGAAGCTTTCTTT. The encoded protein is CSAMARATEAFF. The rearrangement links TRBV20-1 to TRBJ1-1; D perhaps matches TRBD1 (5 bases). CDR3 length: 12 amino acids. Germline CDR1 reads DFQATT; CDR2 reads SNEGSKA (reference sequence). V lost 4 bases to trimming and J lost 4 bases, with 10 bases between them.

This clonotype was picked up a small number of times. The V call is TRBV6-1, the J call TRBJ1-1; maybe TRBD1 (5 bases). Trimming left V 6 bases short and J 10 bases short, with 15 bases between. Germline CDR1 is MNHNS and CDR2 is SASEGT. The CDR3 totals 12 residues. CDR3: CASSPNMGGAFF. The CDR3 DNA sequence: TGTGCCAGCAGCCCAAATATGGGGGGAGCTTTCTTT.

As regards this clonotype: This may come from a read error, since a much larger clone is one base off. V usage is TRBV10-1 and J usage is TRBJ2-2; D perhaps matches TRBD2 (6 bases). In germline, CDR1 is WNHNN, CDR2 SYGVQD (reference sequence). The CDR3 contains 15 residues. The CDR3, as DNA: TGCGCCAGCAGGGACTGCCGGGAGAACACCGGGGAGCCGTTTTTT. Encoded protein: CASRDCRENTGEPFF.

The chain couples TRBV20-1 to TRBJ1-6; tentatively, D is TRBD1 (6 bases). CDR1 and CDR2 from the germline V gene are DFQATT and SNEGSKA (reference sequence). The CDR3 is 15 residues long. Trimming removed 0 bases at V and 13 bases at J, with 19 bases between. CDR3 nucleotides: TGCAGTGCTAGAGATAGGGGGACAAGCTACCCCCCCCTCCACTTT. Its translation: CSARDRGTSYPPLHF.